This record covers a single TCR beta chain. What it binds is not known. V was pared by 6 bases and J by 7 bases, with 3 bases of the junction left unmatched. The V gene's germline CDR1 is MNHNY and CDR2 SVGAGI (reference sequence). This CDR3 is 12 amino acids long. This sample stems from a study of T cell clones after liver transplantation. Broader study findings: Post-transplant time points were not standardized, so conclusions are preliminary.

Clones were read by immunoSEQ multiplex PCR, and TCRdb kept only the in-frame ones, dropping some. The table lists roughly 49,000 clones, approximately 71% of them singletons. The chain uses TRBV6-6 and TRBJ2-7; 10 nucleotides line up with TRBD1. This sequence was found in a human patient who received a liver transplant. The T cells may come from the graft donor. The starting material was CD4+ T cells from blood, obtained around 52 months after liver transplant. This CDR3 reads CASSWDRGEQYF. In DNA, the CDR3 is TGTGCCAGCAGCTGGGACAGGGGTGAGCAGTACTTC.